This T cell receptor (beta chain) stems from a study of T cell responses to AZD1222 COVID-19 vaccine (dated by TCRdb to 2020 to 2023). In the study overall: Because spike-specific TCR depth and breadth did not differ between the two schedules, AZD1222 recipients who got a second dose at roughly 4 weeks were pooled with those who got a second dose at roughly 12 weeks. Trial participants were enrolled into age subgroups of 18-55, 56-69 and 70-plus years, which contained about 160, 30 and 59 TCR-sequenced participants, respectively. TCR sequencing covered fewer than 250 trial participants: 200 to 210 given two doses of AZD1222 and about 26 given two doses of MenACWY control vaccine.

This specimen's time point label, interpreted: baseline before first vaccination. Vaccinee samples came from UK trials COV001 and COV002, including a single-blind randomized controlled phase 2/3 trial of AZD1222 (ChAdOx1 nCoV-19) in healthy adults. Trial participant PBMC samples were collected at day 0 and day 28 after the second dose for TCRbeta chain sequencing. The CDR3 regions of human TCRbeta chains were subjected to immunosequencing. For the original study's pipeline: TCRs in the repertoires were matched against a reference library of SARS-CoV-2-specific TCRs that had been generated with the MIRA antigen-specificity platform. Breadth was defined as the fraction of unique TCRs that were SARS-CoV-2-associated, and depth was defined as the fraction of total T cells that were SARS-CoV-2-associated. Using the MIRA data, each spike-specific TCR was mapped to the spike region that the TCR reacts to and placed in a CD4 or CD8 class. Log10-transformed breadth and depth values were compared by one-way ANOVA with Sidak's multiple comparisons tests. TCRdb retrieved this table from immuneACCESS and kept in-frame rearrangements only. Not all clones are present; in checked studies, unresolved V genes account for under half, and no reason is known for the remainder. D and trimming come from the DNA, and the V and J calls and clone size come from that table. The sample table records roughly 92,000 clones; around 91% of these occur just once. The ten largest clonotypes hold almost 8.5% of the sample.

CDR1 and CDR2 are drawn from the germline V gene: MDHEN, SYDVKM. From cysteine to phenylalanine, the CDR3 is 10 amino acids long. Only the CDR3 region is kept as DNA, spanning 30 bases read in frame from base 1. The trim is 6 bases for V and 8 bases for J, with a gap of 7 bases between the germline ends. Paper-wide results and their limitations: CD4 TCRs associated with the vaccine covered the entire spike protein, and the dominant responses were in regions 160-218 and 743-854. Because no samples from the day 14 peak response were available, repertoires could be characterized only after the peak T cell response. Only five to seven AZD1222 recipients were SARS-CoV-2 seropositive at baseline, limiting conclusions about previously exposed vaccinees. A significant rise in spike-specific TCR breadth and depth was observed after two AZD1222 doses relative to day 0 and relative to MenACWY recipients. Reportedly, close to half of the unique spike-specific TCRs recognized epitopes lying outside the regions that are mutated in the B.1.351 and B.1.1.7 variants. Most participants were white British and females outnumbered males, and the authors suggested that clonal diversity may have been underestimated. In the small 56-69-year group, the increase in depth fell short of significance, most likely because of low power.

As for this clone: Its antigen is not yet known. There are no base qualities to consult, and no much larger clone falls within one base.

The specimen was peripheral blood, collected on day 0 of AZD1222 vaccination. This receptor chain uses TRBV28 and TRBJ1-2, with the identity of the D gene unclear. The TCR was taken from an adult in good health. The bases read TGTGCCAGCAGGTCGGAAGGCTACACCTTC. It translates as CASRSEGYTF.